This TCR beta chain emerged from a study of T cells in Graves' hyperthyroidism and ophthalmopathy. The source material, RNA transcripts, was used to amplify TCR beta CDR3 regions. The primer set for the first-round RT-PCR of the TCR CDR3 was HTBI. One entry per CDR3 protein, called by TCRdb with MiXCR from the multiplex PCR reads. The top ten hold around 3.3% of the sample, which has some 650,000 distinct CDR3 sequences, roughly a sixth seen once. Every diagnosis used clinical symptoms, serum thyroxine and TRAb, thyroid ultrasound and orbital computed tomography. PBMCs were derived from more than 8 ml fresh peripheral blood. This clonotype was detected many times. Specimen: blood. The source of this sequence is a woman aged 40 to 50 with Graves' ophthalmopathy.

CDR3 loop: CAWSVRGNSNQPQHF. As DNA, the CDR3 is TGTGCCTGGAGTGTACGAGGAAACAGCAATCAGCCCCAGCATTTT. The chain couples TRBV30 to TRBJ1-5, with D unresolved. The CDR3 is made up of 15 amino acids. V was clipped by 0 bases and J by 1 base, with 10 bases between them. Per the germline V gene, CDR1 is GTSNPN and CDR2 is SVGIG (reference sequence).